By its share, the clone carrying this T cell receptor (beta chain) is medium-sized. The sample is drawn from a study of human T cells and chemical hapten exposure. Overall study context: Diphenylcyclopropenone doses were given weekly to the scalps of patients across the approximately 25-week study.

The sample's time point: patch test 1, 2 weeks after DPC sensitization. Specified treatment: therapeutic diphenylcyclopropenone sensitization with weekly scalp DPC. TCRdb re-derived calls from the RACE reads in MiXCR, one entry per CDR3 protein. The data contain some 15,000 distinct CDR3 sequences, 15% to 20% of them singletons. The CDR3 sequence is 16 residues long. The trim removed 3 bases at V and 8 bases at J, leaving 12 bases unmatched. The gene calls are TRBV12-3 or TRBV12-4 and TRBJ1-4, with TRBD1 identical over 7 bases. This sequence originates from a young woman with alopecia areata. Some clones in this sample may be carry-over from other donors' samples. Source: whole blood, taken in connection with sensitization to the hapten diphenylcyclopropenone (DPC). CDR3 coding DNA: TGTGCCAGCAGTTTTCGAGCGACAGGGAGAAGAGAAAAACTGTTTTTT. This gives the protein CASSFRATGRREKLFF.